The subject of this entry is one T cell receptor beta chain. What it binds is not known. The PCR made use of 60 Vbeta and 13 Jbeta primers. Assay: immunoSEQ multiplex PCR; the TCRdb copy retains only in-frame clones and omits some. Among roughly 100,000 clones listed, approximately 81% were seen once. Per germline, CDR1 MNHEY and CDR2 SVGAGI. Trimming left V 7 bases short and J 3 bases short, with 7 bases between. The CDR3 length is 13 residues. The entry originates in a study of cytomegalovirus exposure and HLA in healthy donors. Overall study results and limits: Later on, a genetic analysis was performed. It linked a missense variant in DCLRE1C with V- and J-gene trimming of TCR beta. Exclusion as indistinguishable affected some V segments, including TRBV6-2 and TRBV6-3.

The sequenced material came from PBMCs. The origin of this receptor is a man between 25 and 39 years old in good health and CMV-seronegative. The rearrangement links TRBV6-5 to TRBJ2-6; TRBD1 is a possible D gene (5 bases). CDR3 in amino acids: CASTRDGANVLTF. Written as DNA, the CDR3 is TGTGCCAGCACCAGGGATGGGGCCAACGTCCTGACTTTC.